Following are 10 T cell receptor beta chains from one sample sequenced in a study of blood T cell repertoires in COVID-19. The table came from immunoSEQ multiplex PCR; TCRdb's copy has only in-frame clones and leaves some out. The sample has about 130,000 clones; approximately 80% are singletons. Sequencing was carried out using peripheral blood. These receptor sequences come from a woman of 80 years or more with acute or convalescent COVID-19.

The J gene is TRBJ1-1, the V gene TRBV29-1; D remains ambiguous. This CDR3 region has 13 residues. V lost 7 bases to trimming and J lost 0 bases, with 12 bases between them. Per germline, CDR1 SQVTM and CDR2 ANQGSEA. The CDR3 nucleotides read TGCAGCGCCCTAAGTTTCGTGAACACTGAAGCTTTCTTT. Encoded protein: CSALSFVNTEAFF.

V gene TRBV2 combines with J gene TRBJ2-1, with TRBD2 as a possible D gene (5 bases). Germline loops: CDR1 SNHLY, CDR2 FYNNEI. V gave up 6 bases and J gave up 8 bases, with 14 bases separating them. CDR3 length: 13 residues. The CDR3: CASRIELDDEQFF. The CDR3 DNA is TGTGCCAGCAGGATCGAACTAGACGATGAGCAGTTCTTC.

This chain connects TRBV4-3 to TRBJ2-1; TRBD2 is a possible D gene (7 bases). Deletions cut 0 bases from V and 12 bases from J, with 21 bases between. Germline CDR1 LGHNA, CDR2 YSLEER. The CDR3 is 16 residues long. CDR3 nucleotide sequence: TGCGCCAGCAGCCAAGATTGGGGAGGGGGGGCCTTTGGGCAGTTCTTC. This encodes CASSQDWGGGAFGQFF.

The CDR3 here is CASSLSLTGGYEQYF. The CDR3, as DNA: TGTGCCAGCAGTTTATCTTTGACAGGGGGGTACGAGCAGTACTTC. The V call is TRBV28, the J call TRBJ2-7; 9 bases are a match to TRBD1. The length of the CDR3 is 15 residues. Germline V lookup: CDR1 MDHEN, CDR2 SYDVKM. V shed 1 base, J shed 4 bases, and the junction held 5 bases outside the gene matches.

A few counts support this clone. The CDR3 loop is CASSVSGGHSYNEQFF. CDR3 bases: TGTGCCAGCAGCGTTAGCGGGGGCCATTCCTACAATGAGCAGTTCTTC. J is TRBJ2-1 and V is TRBV9; 9 bases align to TRBD2. The CDR3 covers 16 residues. J lost 1 base, V lost 2 bases, and 4 bases had no gene match. Per germline, CDR1 SGDLS and CDR2 YYNGEE.

This clone was seen more than once but under ten times. The chain links TRBV4-1 to TRBJ1-2; D is unclear. CDR3 length: 12 amino acids. The V end lost 1 base, the J end lost 5 bases, and 5 bases lay between the germline ends. Germline CDR1 reads MGHRA; CDR2 reads YSYEKL. CDR3 residues: CASSQATYGYTF. In DNA, the CDR3 is TGCGCCAGCAGCCAAGCCACTTATGGCTACACCTTC.

V usage is TRBV25-1 and J usage is TRBJ2-5; the D is unclear. V lost 5 bases, J lost 1 base, and 5 bases lay in between. Germline values: CDR1 MGHDK, CDR2 SYGVNS. The CDR3 totals 12 residues. CDR3 in amino acids: CASSTLQETQYF. The CDR3 DNA reads as TGTGCCAGCAGTACTCTCCAAGAGACCCAGTACTTC.

This sequence joins TRBV21-1 and TRBJ1-2. TRBV21-1 is given as a pseudogene. CDR3 length: 13 amino acids. The CDR3 region is CASPEEANYGYTF. CDR3 nucleotide sequence: TGTGCCAGCCCCGAGGAAGCTAACTATGGCTACACCTTC.

Turning to this clone: A read error may account for a junction end that differs from germline. V usage is TRBV3-1 (or the pseudogene TRBV3-2) and J usage is TRBJ2-3; 8 bases are shared with TRBD1. This CDR3 has 12 residues. Germline V gene data show CDR1 as LGHDT and CDR2 as YNNKEL (reference sequence). The CDR3 DNA is TGTGCCAGCAGCCAAGGGACAGGGTCGTCCTCTTTT. Translating it yields CASSQGTGSSSF.

V gene TRBV11-3 combines with J gene TRBJ1-6; TRBD1 agrees at 8 bases. The CDR3 loop spans 14 amino acids. V lost 2 bases, J lost 7 bases, and 1 base stayed unmatched. Germline loops: CDR1 SGHNT, CDR2 YENEEA. CDR3 bases: TGTGCCAGCAGCTTACAGGGGGCAAATTCACCCCTCCACTTT. It specifies CASSLQGANSPLHF.